Listed here is a single TCR beta chain. Its antigen is unknown. No qualities accompany the bases; no much larger clone lies one base away. The sample belongs to a study of regulatory T cells in long-lasting Graves disease (dated by TCRdb to about 2021). Looking at the study overall: To count as having persistent Graves' disease, a patient had to have received antithyroid drug treatment for over 5 years with TSH receptor autoantibodies remaining persistently positive. Persistent Graves' disease patients were compared with newly diagnosed Graves' disease patients by peripheral blood TCR sequencing and RNA sequencing. The study was registered as a clinical trial and conducted in China. A total of some 33 samples were covered by TCR sequencing, comprising some 13 persistent and around 20 newly diagnosed Graves' disease patients. Antithyroid drugs had been taken for approximately 10 years on average by persistent Graves' disease patients in the clinical cohort. Points the paper makes about the study in general: The authors acknowledged the small sample size as a limitation that may reduce accuracy. Only the TCR beta chain was sequenced and analyzed. Persistent Graves' disease patients showed lower TCR Shannon entropy and fewer highly expanded clones than newly diagnosed patients, suggesting clonal expansion. More public clonotypes were shared among persistent patients (roughly 2,700) than among newly diagnosed patients (roughly 1,000). Preferential use of TRBV28, TRBJ1-2 and TRBJ2-5 was observed in persistent disease, whereas TRBV20-1 and TRBJ2-1 were favored in newly diagnosed disease. The study examined only peripheral blood because the primary lesion, thyroid tissue, could not be accessed.

Library generation was performed with multiplex PCR. TCRdb names Illumina HiSeq 4000 as the instrument used. To build TCR beta libraries, CDR3 regions were amplified by Arm-PCR using iRepertoire HTBI primers. PCR products were gel purified before sequencing. Turning to the authors' computational methods: Gene usage analysis of CDR3 amino acid clonotypes used the roughly 60 TRBV and 11 to 15 TRBJ segments found across samples. Filtered high-quality paired reads were merged into contigs using COPE and FqMerger. BLAST was used to align contigs to the IMGT TRBV, TRBD and TRBJ reference genes, and CDR3 was defined following IMGT. Clonotypes above 0.1% frequency were classified as highly expanded clones. Shannon entropy was used to measure repertoire diversity, and the Gini coefficient was used to measure V-J evenness. Clonotypes shared by more than one individual were considered public. Clones were called with MiXCR by TCRdb after fastp trimmed the public reads at Q25, and only in-frame beta chains were retained. Each CDR3 protein gets just one entry, which takes the most common genes and DNA from the rows behind it. The V and J calls, along with clone size, are taken from TCRdb and not from the paper's own processing. This sample gives under 450,000 distinct CDR3 sequences in total; 20% to 25% of them show up just once. 25% to 30% of the sample is in the top ten clones.

The sample's time point label is to be understood as: persistent/refractory GD, antithyroid drugs over 5 years with positive TRAb. RNA was extracted from PBMCs in TRIzol for both TCR sequencing and RNA sequencing. The diagnosis of Graves' disease was made according to American Thyroid Association guidelines. Recruitment of patients was carried out at an endocrinology department in Xi'an, China. Each patient gave around 9 milliliters of peripheral blood, collected in an EDTA anticoagulant tube. Ficoll Paque Plus density gradient separation was used to isolate PBMCs, and no further T cell sorting was done. An Agilent 2100 Bioanalyzer and agarose gel were used to check RNA quality, and a NanoDrop 2000 was used to measure RNA concentration. Unmatched junction bases come to 7, with V trimmed by 4 bases and J by 2 bases. The germline V gene specifies SGHDN as CDR1 and FVKESK as CDR2. Its CDR3 holds 15 amino acids, cysteine through phenylalanine. The sequence is cut down to CDR3 DNA, 45 bases in frame from base 1.

Sample: peripheral blood mononuclear cells (PBMCs), taken when the disease was refractory, from a patient treated with antithyroid drugs. The sequence was collected from a woman aged 40 to 49 with Graves disease. Donor details come from another sample of the same person, matched by shared clones. The sequence links TRBV14 to TRBJ1-1, with TRBD1 matching 7 junction bases. CDR3 loop: CASSPYRTGNTEAFF. The nucleotides are TGTGCCAGCAGCCCGTACCGGACAGGTAACACTGAAGCTTTCTTT. The variable domain in full, with residues beyond the CDR3 obtained from the reference TRBV14 and TRBJ1-1 genes, is EAGVTQFPSHSVIEKGQTVTLRCDPISGHDNLYWYRRVMGKEIKFLLHFVKESKQDESGMPNNRFLAERTGGTYSTLKVQPAELEDSGVYFCASSPYRTGNTEAFFGQGTRLTVV.